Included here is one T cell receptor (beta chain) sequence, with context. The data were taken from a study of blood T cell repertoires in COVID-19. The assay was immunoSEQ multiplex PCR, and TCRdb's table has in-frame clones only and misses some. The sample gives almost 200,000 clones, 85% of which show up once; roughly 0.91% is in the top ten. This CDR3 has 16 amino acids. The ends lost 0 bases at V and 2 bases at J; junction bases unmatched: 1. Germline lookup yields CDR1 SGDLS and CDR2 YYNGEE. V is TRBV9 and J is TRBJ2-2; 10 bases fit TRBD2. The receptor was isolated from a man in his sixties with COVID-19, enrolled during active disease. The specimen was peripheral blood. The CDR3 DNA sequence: TGTGCCAGCAGCGTAGGGACTAGCGGAAACACCGGGGAGCTGTTTTTT. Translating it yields CASSVGTSGNTGELFF.